This T cell receptor beta chain was sequenced for a study of vaccination effects on CD4 cells after COVID-19. To note about this clone: The antigen is unknown.

This CDR3 region has 16 residues. Trimming left V 2 bases short and J 1 base short, with 11 bases between. Germline V gives CDR1 LNHDA, CDR2 SQIVND (reference sequence). TCRdb's table, derived via immunoSEQ multiplex PCR, lists solely in-frame clones and lacks some. There are about 47,000 clones in the sample; 70% occur only once, and over 6.5% lies in the top ten. When roughly eleven days of culture had elapsed, CD4+ T cells were isolated. As their vaccination, participants received two doses of either BNT162b2 or mRNA-1273. The genes are TRBV19 and TRBJ2-2; TRBD1 might be the D (6 bases). This receptor was taken from a human donor who received a COVID-19 vaccine. The sample in question was CD4+ T cells from PBMCs cultured without peptide, obtained after COVID-19 vaccination. CDR3 amino acids: CASSIRARGNTGELFF. The CDR3 DNA reads as TGTGCCAGTAGTATAAGGGCCAGGGGGAACACCGGGGAGCTGTTTTTT.